The entry that follows covers one TCR beta chain sequence. This clone was seen more than once but under ten times. Its binding antigen is unknown. The input lacks base qualities; no much larger clone sits a single base away. Clipping removes 3 bases from V and 1 base from J, with 2 as the unmatched junction base count. Including the terminal cysteine and phenylalanine, the CDR3 comprises 15 residues. Here the CDR3 DNA is all that survives: 45 bases in frame from base 1. Taken from the germline V gene, the CDR1 and CDR2 loops are SNHLY and FYNNEI. This entry is derived from a study of cytomegalovirus exposure and HLA in healthy donors (dated by TCRdb to about 2017). Turning to the overall study: According to an earlier analysis of around 600 of the donors, roughly 180 million T cells yielded roughly 100 million unique TCR beta sequences and around 300 Gb of sequence data. An early release that covered about 640 HLA-typed donors contained about 300 gigabases of sequencing data and 80 million or so unique TCR sequences. Of the 350 to 400 genotyped donors, about 80% fell in the genetic ancestry cluster associated with self-reported Caucasian donors. The study was designed to test whether signatures of past pathogen exposure could be identified by cataloging public T cell receptors. The T cell repertoires of around 730 subjects were profiled by immunosequencing and related to cytomegalovirus serostatus. A separate validation cohort of 100 to 150 different subjects was used in addition to the approximately 700-subject first cohort. High-throughput TCR immunosequencing, statistical association of individual TCRs with disease status, and machine learning were combined to predict cytomegalovirus infection status. A later analysis re-examined previously published TCR beta repertoires from just over 650 donors and added high-resolution HLA genotyping to investigate patterns of TCR occurrence. The later analysis used no new phenotypic data to find candidate immune exposures, relying instead on TCR beta sequences and their occurrence across donors. In an earlier analysis of 587 of the donors, high-throughput TCR beta sequencing was used to judge whether each TCR beta V gene segment behaved as functional or pseudogenic. Donor age, sex, ethnicity and CMV serostatus were compiled together with the repertoire data. A later genetic analysis took genome-wide SNP genotypes for about 55% of the 666 donors and used that subset as a discovery cohort. All discovery cohort repertoires had been generated using a single sequencing platform. HLA typing covered class I and class II loci at four-digit resolution. Typing coverage differed by locus: A, B, C, DRB1 and DQB1 were typed in about 629-640 donors, DQA1 in about 500, DPA1 in some 570, and DPB1 in just under 490. Roughly five DR-DQ haplotypes were treated as single units for association and clustering because of strong linkage in the cohort. On average, over 200,000 unique TCR beta nucleotide sequences were sequenced per donor among several hundred genotyped donors of the cohort, with roughly 18% of those sequences being non-productive.

The cohort was made up of roughly 670 healthy bone marrow donors. At the time of sampling, every cohort member was nominally healthy, though immune exposures that went unrecorded were likely present. The donor tested CMV seropositive and was one of the 289 seropositive cohort members. A peripheral blood sample was collected from each donor, and TCR beta sequencing was performed on peripheral blood mononuclear cells. Genomic DNA extraction from the blood cell samples was performed with the Qiagen DNeasy Blood Extraction Kit. Summary of the overall study and its limitations: Roughly uniform sequencing depth across donors was assumed in presence/absence analyses, although this assumption may not hold. In both the original and validation cohorts, the classifier was reported to diagnose cytomegalovirus status with high specificity and sensitivity. Most TCR sequences were observed very rarely across donors, whereas some public TCRs were present in many individuals. In a later analysis, TCR association rates were found to vary across HLA loci, with the most associated TCRs seen for DRB1 alleles and the fewest for HLA-C alleles. A later genetic analysis associated a missense DCLRE1C variant with V-gene and J-gene trimming of TCR beta chains, and an independent cohort replicated the association. For the cohort, immune exposure information was limited to CMV serostatus. Broadly in line with IMGT annotations, most TCR beta V segments showed up in productive rearrangements about 90% or about 30% of the time in an earlier analysis of approximately 640 of the donors. A further reported finding was that TCR beta sequences accurately predicted the HLA-A and HLA-B alleles for most subjects in the first cohort. Because some donors lacked HLA typing at each locus, the association tests relied only on the typed subset. Some IMGT-functional V segments, including TRBV6-2 and TRBV6-3, could not be distinguished by the 87-base-pair reads and were therefore excluded. In a later analysis, HLA-associated TCR beta chains were found to be more clonally expanded and to have lower generation probabilities than equally common non-associated chains. According to the authors, the approach could potentially be generalized to other disease states and immunological phenotypes. Several of the top co-occurrence clusters appeared to be linked to parvovirus B19, influenza, CMV and Epstein-Barr virus, according to a later analysis. Because counts were too low, 15 to 20 rarely observed V segments, including chromosome 9 orphons, were left out of the earlier analysis of a few hundred of the donors. In vitro tests confirmed that three of the cytomegalovirus-associated TCR beta chains recognize cytomegalovirus antigens. This cohort had only TCR beta chains sequenced, and the lack of alpha or paired-chain data limited which features could be detected. At a false discovery rate of 0.05, a later analysis linked under 20,000 TCR beta sequences to specific HLA alleles. The study listed over 150 TCR beta chains as associated with cytomegalovirus. Most CMV-associated TCR beta chains appeared to be HLA-restricted in a later analysis, and the HLA associations seemed to be driven largely by CMV exposure. Correlated functional status among segregating V segments might reflect linkage disequilibrium, but an unknown experimental factor could not be ruled out. A cluster of highly shared sequence variants was judged likely to be a technical artifact of the sequencing pipeline. According to a later genetic analysis, donors in an Asian-associated ancestry cluster had fewer N-insertions in productive TCRs than the roughly 700-donor mean. When HLA alleles, especially DR and DQ, strongly co-occurred, TCR associations were difficult to assign to individual alleles.

The library was made by the immunoSEQ multiplex PCR assay. For the multiplex PCR, a mixture combining 60 forward primers for TCR Vbeta segments and 13 reverse primers for TCR Jbeta segments was used. A multiplex PCR assay on genomic DNA amplified the CDR3 region of rearranged TCR beta genes. The amplified TCR beta libraries were sequenced on the Illumina HiSeq System as 87-base-pair reads. Processing in the source paper ran as follows. A later analysis counted tens of millions of unique TCR beta chains across the 666 repertoires, and about 10 million of these chains were shared by at least two donors. Raw reads were error-corrected and collapsed into unique sequences by a nearest-neighbor algorithm in which closely related sequences were merged to remove PCR and sequencing errors. To assign V, D and J gene segments, CDR3 sequences were aligned to IMGT reference sequences. For a sequence to be retained, a match of at least six nucleotides was required to both a V gene segment and a J gene segment. A rearrangement counted as productive if the CDR3 had no stop codons and remained in frame with V and J, and every other rearrangement counted as non-productive. CDR3 was defined by IMGT convention, running from the second conserved V-encoded cysteine to the conserved J-encoded phenylalanine. In an earlier analysis of 550 to 650 of the donors, sequences lacking an unambiguous match to a single V gene segment were excluded. An earlier analysis of several hundred of the donors called V segments functional above 56.7% productive rearrangements and segregating when the between-donor standard deviation exceeded 5%. A statistical classification framework was built for diagnosing cytomegalovirus status from the catalog of TCR beta chain sequences. A later analysis assigned V and J genes by comparing TCR nucleotide sequences with IMGT/GENE-DB human TR gene sequences. Using the TCRdist pipeline, a later analysis assigned CDR3 sequences along with most-parsimonious VDJ recombination scenarios. In a later analysis, each TCR beta chain was defined by its CDR3 amino acid sequence together with its V-gene family, and reads lacking a unique V-gene family were excluded. As a way to deal with suspected cross-contamination and a sequencing artifact, a later analysis dropped 500 to 700 nucleotide sequences that were highly shared and had low generation probability. A later analysis calculated a clonal expansion index for each public chain from normalized within-repertoire ranks of inferred template counts. In a later analysis, generation probabilities were computed with a VDJ recombination model fitted to out-of-frame rearrangements, and the resulting probabilities were checked against IGoR. In a later analysis, hypergeometric tests were used to score TCR-TCR, TCR-HLA and TCR-CMV co-occurrence, with a repertoire-size bias correction applied to TCR pairs. A later analysis estimated false discovery rates by permuting HLA or CMV assignments 20 times. A later analysis grouped co-occurring TCRs with DBSCAN, adding TCRdist sequence similarity when clustering within HLA-allele-positive subsets. For co-occurrence clustering, repertoires with fewer than 30,000 or more than 120,000 public chains were excluded, along with four to six repertoires with anomalous nucleotide sharing. In TCRdb, the immuneACCESS table is reduced to in-frame sequences with V and J assigned. These tables do not hold every clone; where another copy was compared, an unresolved V gene accounts for under half, and the others remain unexplained. That table furnishes V, J and clone size, whereas the DNA furnished D and trimming. Recorded for this sample are over 150,000 clones; about 85% of them occurred a single time. The ten largest clones capture 7.7% of the sample.

The sequence is built from TRBV2 and TRBJ2-1, with 8 middle bases fitting TRBD1. This sequence originates from a man aged 25-45 years in good health and CMV-seropositive. Sequencing input: PBMCs. The nucleotide sequence reads TGTGCCAGCAGTGAGGACAGGGTGTCCTACAATGAGCAGTTCTTC. The translation is CASSEDRVSYNEQFF. The entire variable domain, with the stretches around the CDR3 drawn from the reference TRBV2 and TRBJ2-1 proteins, is EPEVTQTPSHQVTQMGQEVILRCVPISNHLYFYWYRQILGQKVEFLVSFYNNEISEKSEIFDDQFSVERPDGSNFTLKIRSTKLEDSAMYFCASSEDRVSYNEQFFGPGTRLTVL.